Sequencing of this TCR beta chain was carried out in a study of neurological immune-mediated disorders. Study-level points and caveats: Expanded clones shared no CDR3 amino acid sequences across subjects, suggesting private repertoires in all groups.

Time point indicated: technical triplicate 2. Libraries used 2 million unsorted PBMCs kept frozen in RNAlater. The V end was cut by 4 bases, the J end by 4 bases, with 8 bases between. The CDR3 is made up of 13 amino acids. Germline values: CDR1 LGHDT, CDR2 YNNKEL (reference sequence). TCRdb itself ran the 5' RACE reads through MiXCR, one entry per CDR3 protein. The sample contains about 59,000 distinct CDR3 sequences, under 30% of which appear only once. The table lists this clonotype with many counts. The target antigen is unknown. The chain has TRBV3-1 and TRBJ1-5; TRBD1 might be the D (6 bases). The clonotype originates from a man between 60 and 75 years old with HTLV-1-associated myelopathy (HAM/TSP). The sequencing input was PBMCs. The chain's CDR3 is CASSPTGNQPQHF. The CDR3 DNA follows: TGTGCCAGCAGCCCCACAGGGAATCAGCCCCAGCATTTT.